Here is one TCR beta chain with its context. This record belongs to a study of blood T cell repertoires in COVID-19. CDR3 length: 15 residues. J lost 7 bases, V lost 4 bases, and 10 bases had no gene match. The germline V gene has CDR1 SNHLY and CDR2 FYNNEI. In the original analysis: Reference gene primer amplification yielded estimated nucleated cell counts. Some clones are missing from TCRdb's copy, which holds only in-frame ones; the method was immunoSEQ multiplex PCR. V and J calls plus clone size are reproduced from that table; the DNA served to infer D and trimming. The sample gives 260,000 or so clones, around 82% of which show up once; 4.5% to 7% is in the top ten.

Specimen: peripheral blood. The clonotype comes from a man older than 75 with acute or convalescent COVID-19. The chain employs TRBV2 and TRBJ2-1; 7 bases match TRBD1. In nucleotides, the CDR3 is TGTGCCAGCAGTGTCGAGACAGGGAGAGGGAATGAGCAGTTCTTC. It yields the protein CASSVETGRGNEQFF.